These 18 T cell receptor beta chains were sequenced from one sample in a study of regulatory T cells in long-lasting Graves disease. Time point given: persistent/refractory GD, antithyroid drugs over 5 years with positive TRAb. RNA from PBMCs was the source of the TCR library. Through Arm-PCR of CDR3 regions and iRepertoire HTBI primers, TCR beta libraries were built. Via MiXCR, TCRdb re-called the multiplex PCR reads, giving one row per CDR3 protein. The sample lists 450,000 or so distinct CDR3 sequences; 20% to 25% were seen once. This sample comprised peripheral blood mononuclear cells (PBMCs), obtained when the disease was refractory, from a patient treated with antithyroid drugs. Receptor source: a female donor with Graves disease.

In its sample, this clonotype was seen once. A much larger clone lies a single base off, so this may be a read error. The CDR3 loop is CASMGTEGTQYF. Here the CDR3 DNA reads TGTGCCAGCATGGGGACTGAAGGGACCCAGTACTTC. The chain combines TRBV6-2 or TRBV6-3 with TRBJ2-5, with a weak D call TRBD2 (6 bases). The CDR3 extends over 12 amino acids. V gave up 7 bases and J gave up 7 bases, with 13 bases separating them. Germline CDR1 and CDR2: MNHEY and SVGEGT.

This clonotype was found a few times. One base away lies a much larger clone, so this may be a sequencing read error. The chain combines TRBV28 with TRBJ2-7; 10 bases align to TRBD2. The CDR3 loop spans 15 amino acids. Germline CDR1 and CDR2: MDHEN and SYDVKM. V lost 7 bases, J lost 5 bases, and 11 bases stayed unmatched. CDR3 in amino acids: CASIPGSGGVNEQYF. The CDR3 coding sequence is TGTGCCAGCATACCGGGGAGCGGGGGGGTTAACGAGCAGTACTTC.

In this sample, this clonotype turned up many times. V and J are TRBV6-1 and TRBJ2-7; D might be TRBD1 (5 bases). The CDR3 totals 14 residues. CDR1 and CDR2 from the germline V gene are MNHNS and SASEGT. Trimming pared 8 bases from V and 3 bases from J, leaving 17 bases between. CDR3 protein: CASVRPGPLYEQYF. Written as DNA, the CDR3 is TGTGCCAGCGTAAGGCCAGGGCCACTCTACGAGCAGTACTTC.

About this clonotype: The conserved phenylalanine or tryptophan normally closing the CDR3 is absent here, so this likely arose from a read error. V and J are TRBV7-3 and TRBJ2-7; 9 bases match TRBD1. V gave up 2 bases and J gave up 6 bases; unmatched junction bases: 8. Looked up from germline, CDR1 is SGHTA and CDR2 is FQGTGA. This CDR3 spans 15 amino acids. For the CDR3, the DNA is TGTGCCAGCAGCTTATGGGGACAGGGTTCCCTCGAGCAGTACCTC. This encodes CASSLWGQGSLEQYL.

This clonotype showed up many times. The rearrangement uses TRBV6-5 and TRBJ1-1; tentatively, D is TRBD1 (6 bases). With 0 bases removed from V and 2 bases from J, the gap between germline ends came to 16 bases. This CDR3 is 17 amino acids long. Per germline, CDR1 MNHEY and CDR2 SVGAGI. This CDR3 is CASSYSVRRGVNTEAFF. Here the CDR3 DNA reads TGTGCCAGCAGTTACTCCGTGAGGAGGGGGGTAAACACTGAAGCTTTCTTT.

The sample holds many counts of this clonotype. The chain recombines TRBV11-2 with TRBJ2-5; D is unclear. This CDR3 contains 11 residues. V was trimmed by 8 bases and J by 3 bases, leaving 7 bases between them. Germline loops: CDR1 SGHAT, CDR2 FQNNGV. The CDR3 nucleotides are TGTGCCAGCTCTAGGGAAGAGACCCAGTACTTC. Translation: CASSREETQYF. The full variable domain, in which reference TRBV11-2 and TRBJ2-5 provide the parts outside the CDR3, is EAGVAQSPRYKIIEKRQSVAFWCNPISGHATLYWYQQILGQGPKLLIQFQNNGVVDDSQLPKDRFSAERLKGVDSTLKIQPAKLEDSAVYLCASSREETQYFGPGTRLLVL.

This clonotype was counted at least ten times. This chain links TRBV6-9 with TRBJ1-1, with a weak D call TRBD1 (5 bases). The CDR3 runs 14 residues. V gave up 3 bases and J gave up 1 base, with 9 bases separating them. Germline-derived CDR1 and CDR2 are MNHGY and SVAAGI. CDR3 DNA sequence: TGTGCCAGCAGTTACAGGGCACAGAACACTGAAGCTTTCTTT. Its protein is CASSYRAQNTEAFF.

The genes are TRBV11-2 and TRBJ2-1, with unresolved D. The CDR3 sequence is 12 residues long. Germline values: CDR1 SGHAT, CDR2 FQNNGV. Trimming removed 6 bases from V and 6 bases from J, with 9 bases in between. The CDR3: CASRSTPNEQFF. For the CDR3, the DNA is TGTGCCAGCAGGTCGACTCCCAATGAGCAGTTCTTC.

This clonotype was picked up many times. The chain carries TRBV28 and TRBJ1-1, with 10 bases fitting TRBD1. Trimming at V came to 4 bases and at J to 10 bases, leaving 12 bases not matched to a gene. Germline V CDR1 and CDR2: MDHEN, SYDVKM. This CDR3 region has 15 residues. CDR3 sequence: CASSSGQGMLQVAFF. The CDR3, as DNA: TGTGCCAGCAGTTCGGGACAGGGGATGCTTCAAGTAGCTTTCTTT. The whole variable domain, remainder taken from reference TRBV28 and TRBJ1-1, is DVKVTQSSRYLVKRTGEKVFLECVQDMDHENMFWYRQDPGLGLRLIYFSYDVKMKEKGDIPEGYSVSREKKERFSLILESASTNQTSMYLCASSSGQGMLQVAFFGQGTRLTVV.

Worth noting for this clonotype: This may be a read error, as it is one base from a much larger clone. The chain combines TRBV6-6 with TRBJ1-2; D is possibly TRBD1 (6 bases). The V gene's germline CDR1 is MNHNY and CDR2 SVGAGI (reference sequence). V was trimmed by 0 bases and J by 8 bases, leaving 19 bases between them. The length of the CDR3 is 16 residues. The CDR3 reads CASSYSPLRGAKGYTF. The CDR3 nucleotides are TGTGCCAGCAGTTACTCCCCCCTCCGGGGGGCCAAAGGCTACACCTTC.

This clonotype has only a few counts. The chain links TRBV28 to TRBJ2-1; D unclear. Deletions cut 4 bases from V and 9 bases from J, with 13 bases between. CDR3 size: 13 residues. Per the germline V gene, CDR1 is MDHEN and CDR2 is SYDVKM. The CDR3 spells CASSSGFRSEQFF. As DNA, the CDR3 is TGTGCCAGCAGTTCCGGCTTTCGATCTGAGCAGTTCTTC.

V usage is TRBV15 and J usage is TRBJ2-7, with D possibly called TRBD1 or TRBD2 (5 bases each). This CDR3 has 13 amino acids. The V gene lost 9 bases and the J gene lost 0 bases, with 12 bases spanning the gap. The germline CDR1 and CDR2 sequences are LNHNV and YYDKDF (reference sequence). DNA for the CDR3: TGTGCCACTCGAGGGGTGAGCTCCTACGAGCAGTACTTC. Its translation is CATRGVSSYEQYF.

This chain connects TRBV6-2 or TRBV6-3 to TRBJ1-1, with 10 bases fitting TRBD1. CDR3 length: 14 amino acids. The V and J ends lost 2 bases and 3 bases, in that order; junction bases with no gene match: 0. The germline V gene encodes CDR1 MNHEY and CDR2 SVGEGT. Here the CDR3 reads CASSYGTGDTEAFF. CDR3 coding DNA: TGTGCCAGCAGTTACGGGACAGGGGACACTGAAGCTTTCTTT.

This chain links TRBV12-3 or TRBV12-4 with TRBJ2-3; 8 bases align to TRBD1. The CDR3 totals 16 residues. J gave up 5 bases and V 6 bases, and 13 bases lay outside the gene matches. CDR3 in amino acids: CASSPRRTGRGDTQYF. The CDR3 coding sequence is TGTGCCAGCAGCCCCCGACGGACAGGGCGAGGAGATACGCAGTATTTT.

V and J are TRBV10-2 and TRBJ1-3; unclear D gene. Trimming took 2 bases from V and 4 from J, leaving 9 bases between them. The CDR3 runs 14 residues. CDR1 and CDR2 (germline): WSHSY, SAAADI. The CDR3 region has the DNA TGCGCCAGCAGTGAGCAACTTTTGGGAAACACCATATATTTT. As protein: CASSEQLLGNTIYF.

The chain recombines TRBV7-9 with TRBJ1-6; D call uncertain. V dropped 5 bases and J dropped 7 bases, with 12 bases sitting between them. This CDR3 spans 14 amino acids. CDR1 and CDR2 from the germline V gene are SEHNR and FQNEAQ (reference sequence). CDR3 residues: CASSAPGINSPLHF. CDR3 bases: TGTGCCAGCAGCGCCCCGGGGATCAATTCACCCCTCCACTTT.

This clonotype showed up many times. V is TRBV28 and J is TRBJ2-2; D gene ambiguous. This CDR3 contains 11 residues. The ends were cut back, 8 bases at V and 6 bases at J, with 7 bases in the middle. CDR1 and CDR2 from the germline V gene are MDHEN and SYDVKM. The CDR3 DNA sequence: TGTGCCAGCGGTGAGCCCGGGGAGCTGTTTTTT. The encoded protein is CASGEPGELFF.

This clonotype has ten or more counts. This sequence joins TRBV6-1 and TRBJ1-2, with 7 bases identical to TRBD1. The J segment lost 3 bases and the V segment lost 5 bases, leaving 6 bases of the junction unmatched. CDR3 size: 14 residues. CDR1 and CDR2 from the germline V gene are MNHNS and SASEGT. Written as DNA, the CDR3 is TGTGCCAGCAGTACAGACAGGGTCTACTATGGCTACACCTTC. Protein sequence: CASSTDRVYYGYTF.